The T cell receptor beta chain described here comes from a study of response to subunit inactivated influenza vaccine. Findings and caveats of the study: Few additional T cells are recruited per seasonal influenza vaccination, authors suggested.

Each CDR3 protein is one row after TCRdb ran MiXCR on the RT-PCR reads. The sample has roughly 520,000 distinct CDR3 sequences, around 25% seen once. In its sample, this clonotype was seen a few times. As yet, its antigen is unknown. The CDR3 contains 15 residues. V lost 0 bases, J lost 7 bases, and 6 bases stayed unmatched. Germline CDR1 SGHTA, CDR2 FQGNSA. The source of this sequence is a man aged 45 to 65 who received an inactivated influenza vaccine. This chain connects TRBV7-2 to TRBJ2-3; 8 bases match TRBD2. The specimen comprised CD4+ T cells sorted from PBMCs, sampled 5 days after vaccination. The CDR3 protein is CASSLARSSGNTQYF. For the CDR3, the DNA is TGTGCCAGCAGCTTAGCGCGAAGTAGCGGGAATACGCAGTATTTT. Full variable domain (remainder filled in from reference TRBV7-2 and TRBJ2-3): GAGVSQSPSNKVTEKGKDVELRCDPISGHTALYWYRQSLGQGLEFLIYFQGNSAPDKSGLPSDRFSAERTGGSVSTLTIQRTQQEDSAVYLCASSLARSSGNTQYFGPGTRLTVL.